The clone carrying this T cell receptor beta chain was observed many times. Its antigen is unknown. This beta chain came through as a stray read in a library set up for alpha chains, and its size says little. The data originate from a study of spatial heterogeneity in lung cancer. Time point defined: sample taken at primary tumor resection. Unsorted whole RNA of tumor, nontumor lung or frozen PBMC was sequenced. The presence of a unique molecular identifier marked each TCR cDNA molecule. In TCRdb, the 5' RACE reads were re-called with MiXCR into one record per CDR3 protein. The sample yields around 11,000 distinct CDR3 sequences, around 8% seen once. Regarding the study as a whole: Alpha chains reached an estimated coverage of 6.5% to 7% of tumor T cells, and beta chains 11% to 15%. Tumor mutation counts were tracked by expanded intratumoral alpha and beta TCR counts. Ubiquitous nonsynonymous mutations were tracked by counts of ubiquitous expanded TCRs, and regional ones by counts of regional expanded TCRs.

The material was lung tumor tissue, obtained at surgery. This TCR came from a female donor with early-stage non-small cell lung cancer.

CDR3 residues: CASSYSFYTEAFF. In DNA form, the CDR3 reads TGTGCCAGCAGTTACTCGTTCTACACTGAAGCTTTCTTT. The chain carries TRBV6-5 and TRBJ1-1; no definite D call. This CDR3 is built from 13 residues. Trimming stripped 0 bases from V and 3 bases from J, with 5 bases between. Germline loops: CDR1 MNHEY, CDR2 SVGAGI.